The 9 T cell receptor beta chains in this list originate from one sample, sequenced in a study of blood T cell repertoires in COVID-19. Assay used: immunoSEQ multiplex PCR; TCRdb lists only in-frame clones, some missing. This sample yields roughly 300,000 clones, of which about 93% are seen a single time; about 7% belongs to the top ten. Sequenced input: peripheral blood. The receptors were gathered from a woman under 40 with COVID-19, enrolled during active disease.

The chain carries TRBV2 and TRBJ1-1, with 8 bases lining up with TRBD1. V shed 5 bases, J shed 4 bases, and the junction held 3 bases outside the gene matches. Germline V gene lookup returns CDR1 SNHLY and CDR2 FYNNEI. This CDR3 is 13 amino acids long. The CDR3 sequence: CASSTTGVTEAFF. CDR3 DNA: TGTGCCAGCAGTACGACAGGGGTCACTGAAGCTTTCTTT.

The chain uses TRBV5-6 and TRBJ2-7, with D maybe TRBD1 (5 bases). The CDR3 has 14 amino acids. Trimming left V 0 bases short and J 2 bases short, with 9 bases between. Germline CDR1 SGHDT, CDR2 YYEEEE. The CDR3 spells CASSLGREPYEQYF. The CDR3 nucleotides read TGTGCCAGCAGCTTGGGCAGGGAACCCTACGAGCAGTACTTC.

The V call is TRBV2, the J call TRBJ2-2; tentatively, D is TRBD1 (6 bases). From germline, CDR1 is SNHLY and CDR2 FYNNEI. This CDR3 has 14 amino acids. Trimming shortened V by 8 bases and J by 2 bases, and 12 bases separated the two germline ends. CDR3 sequence (DNA): TGTGCCAGCGCGCGGACAGTCAACACCGGGGAGCTGTTTTTT. Its translation is CASARTVNTGELFF.

This chain connects TRBV7-9 to TRBJ2-7; the D gene is possibly TRBD2 (7 bases). Trimming stripped 1 base from V and 2 bases from J, with 24 bases between. Germline V gives CDR1 SEHNR, CDR2 FQNEAQ (reference sequence). The CDR3 spans 19 residues. The CDR3 region is CASSLGGGRGTSLTYEQYF. CDR3 coding DNA: TGTGCCAGCAGCTTAGGAGGCGGGAGAGGGACATCCCTGACCTACGAGCAGTACTTC.

The genes are TRBV20-1 and TRBJ2-5; maybe TRBD1 (6 bases). Germline assignment: CDR1 DFQATT and CDR2 SNEGSKA (reference sequence). CDR3 length: 11 amino acids. Trimming pared 6 bases from V and 5 bases from J, leaving 10 bases between. This chain's CDR3 is CSAGRGETQYF. In DNA, the CDR3 is TGCAGTGCCGGAAGGGGGGAGACCCAGTACTTC.

The rearrangement uses TRBV6-6 and TRBJ1-6, with D possibly being TRBD1 (5 bases). Germline loops: CDR1 MNHNY, CDR2 SVGAGI (reference sequence). The CDR3 spans 14 residues. The V end was cut by 2 bases, the J end by 7 bases, with 9 bases between. The CDR3 DNA reads as TGTGCCAGCAGTTACGCCGGGGGGAATTCACCCCTCCACTTT. Its translation is CASSYAGGNSPLHF.

This clone was seen once. This rearrangement joins TRBV5-6 to TRBJ1-1; D is unclear. Trimming removed 0 bases at V and 1 base at J, with 10 bases between. Germline V lookup: CDR1 SGHDT, CDR2 YYEEEE. The CDR3 consists of 15 residues. The CDR3 DNA reads as TGTGCCAGCAGCTTGGGAGTAGGGAGGAACACTGAAGCTTTCTTT. It is translated as CASSLGVGRNTEAFF.

The chain employs TRBV7-9 and TRBJ2-2, with TRBD1 matching over 9 bases. After removal of 4 bases from V and 7 bases from J, the junction contained 10 bases not matched to a gene. The CDR3 has 16 amino acids. The germline V gene has CDR1 SEHNR and CDR2 FQNEAQ (reference sequence). This chain's CDR3 is CASSSQGQGPGGELFF. In DNA form, the CDR3 reads TGTGCCAGCAGCTCCCAGGGACAGGGCCCGGGCGGGGAGCTGTTTTTT.

This sequence joins TRBV6-2 or TRBV6-3 and TRBJ1-4, with 7 bases fitting TRBD1. The ends lost 4 bases at V and 4 bases at J; junction bases unmatched: 6. The germline gives CDR1 MNHEY, CDR2 SVGEGT. The CDR3 contains 15 residues. The CDR3 DNA reads TGTGCCAGCAGTTCTACGGGACAGCATAATGAAAAACTGTTTTTT. Residues: CASSSTGQHNEKLFF.